The 14 T cell receptor beta chains listed next were all sequenced from one sample in a study of control samples from healthy donors and cancer patients (dated by TCRdb to the early 2020s). The library came from the immunoSEQ multiplex PCR assay. Drawn from immuneACCESS, this table holds only the in-frame rearrangements with V and J called that TCRdb kept. Clones are partly lost; checked studies trace under half to an unresolved V gene and leave the rest unexplained. This sample has 250,000 to 300,000 clones in its table, and about four fifths of those were observed once. Of the sample, more than 10% falls within the top ten clones. Sequencing was performed on PBMCs. These receptors were collected from a woman aged 55-69 years with lung cancer.

This clone was seen only a few times. This chain links TRBV11-1 with TRBJ2-1; no firm D call. V was trimmed by 2 bases and J by 0 bases, leaving 11 bases between them. Looked up from germline, CDR1 is SGHAT and CDR2 is FQDESV (reference sequence). CDR3 length equals 16 residues. Written as DNA, the CDR3 is TGTGCCAGCAGCTTACAGCCCGTGAGCTCCTACAATGAGCAGTTCTTC. It codes for CASSLQPVSSYNEQFF.

The genes are TRBV3-1 (or the pseudogene TRBV3-2) and TRBJ1-2; 7 nucleotides agree with TRBD1. Trimming cost V 1 base and J 2 bases; bases outside gene matches: 4. This CDR3 spans 15 amino acids. Germline V CDR1 and CDR2: LGHDT, YNNKEL (reference sequence). CDR3 DNA: TGTGCCAGCAGCCAAGCTGCAGGGGGAAACTATGGCTACACCTTC. Translating it yields CASSQAAGGNYGYTF.

This clone was seen only a few times. V usage is TRBV5-1 and J usage is TRBJ1-1; D unclear. Germline-derived CDR1 and CDR2 are SGHRS and YFSETQ. With 5 bases removed from V and 6 bases from J, the gap between germline ends came to 14 bases. The CDR3 has 13 amino acids. CDR3 in amino acids: CASSSYSGAEAFF. The CDR3 bases are TGCGCCAGCAGTTCCTACTCAGGAGCTGAAGCTTTCTTT.

The chain carries TRBV7-9 and TRBJ1-2, with 8 bases that match TRBD1. The CDR3 runs 14 residues. The germline CDR1 and CDR2 sequences are SEHNR and FQNEAQ (reference sequence). The V gene end was trimmed by 5 bases and the J gene end by 3 bases; junction bases not matched to a gene: 5. The CDR3 DNA follows: TGTGCCAGCAGCACGACAGGGGAGGACTATGGCTACACCTTC. This sequence encodes CASSTTGEDYGYTF.

V usage is TRBV7-3 and J usage is TRBJ2-3; D not resolved. Germline values: CDR1 SGHTA, CDR2 FQGTGA. The CDR3 runs to 13 residues. V dropped 2 bases and J dropped 3 bases, with 6 bases sitting between them. CDR3 amino acids: CASSLVGTDTQYF. DNA of the CDR3: TGTGCCAGCAGCTTAGTTGGGACAGATACGCAGTATTTT.

The chain employs TRBV5-1 and TRBJ2-1; 12 positions agree with TRBD2. The CDR3 totals 20 residues. Germline V lookup: CDR1 SGHRS, CDR2 YFSETQ. Germline trimming cut 2 bases from V and 0 bases from J; bases unmatched to any gene: 12. The CDR3 DNA reads TGCGCCAGCAGCTTTCCTTCGACTAGCGGGAGTGTCCCCTCCTACAATGAGCAGTTCTTC. Its protein is CASSFPSTSGSVPSYNEQFF.

V and J are TRBV19 and TRBJ1-1, with 7 nucleotides matching TRBD1. After removal of 4 bases from V and 1 base from J, the junction contained 6 bases not matched to a gene. Looked up from germline, CDR1 is LNHDA and CDR2 is SQIVND (reference sequence). This CDR3 contains 15 residues. This CDR3 reads CASSTAGGGNTEAFF. The CDR3 nucleotides are TGTGCCAGTAGTACGGCAGGGGGGGGGAACACTGAAGCTTTCTTT.

The chain carries TRBV10-2 and TRBJ2-1, with 8 bases fitting TRBD2. This CDR3 has 18 residues. Germline V CDR1 and CDR2: WSHSY, SAAADI. Losses at the gene ends were 3 bases for V and 8 bases for J; bases not matched to a gene: 18. CDR3 amino acids: CASSDSLIGGASWDEQFF. In DNA, the CDR3 is TGCGCCAGCAGTGACTCGTTGATCGGGGGGGCCTCTTGGGATGAGCAGTTCTTC.

The chain uses TRBV19 and TRBJ2-1, with 13 bases lining up with TRBD2. V was clipped by 4 bases and J by 7 bases; unmatched bases: 4. The germline CDR1 and CDR2 sequences are LNHDA and SQIVND (reference sequence). The CDR3 consists of 15 residues. This CDR3 reads CASSTGLAGDNEQFF. CDR3 bases: TGTGCCAGTAGTACCGGACTAGCGGGGGATAATGAGCAGTTCTTC.

This clone has more than one count but fewer than ten. This chain links TRBV7-9 with TRBJ1-2; D call uncertain. V was trimmed by 7 bases and J by 6 bases, leaving 9 bases between them. The CDR3 has 11 residues. Germline assignment: CDR1 SEHNR and CDR2 FQNEAQ (reference sequence). CDR3 sequence reads: CASTSGDGYTF. As DNA, the CDR3 is TGTGCCAGCACTTCCGGGGATGGCTACACCTTC.

This clone has just a few counts. V usage is TRBV5-1 and J usage is TRBJ2-3; no definite D call. The CDR3 is made up of 13 amino acids. Per germline, CDR1 SGHRS and CDR2 YFSETQ. V lost 3 bases and J 2 bases, leaving 7 bases between the germline ends. CDR3 DNA sequence: TGCGCCAGCAGCTCGGCGGTCACAGATACGCAGTATTTT. Amino acids: CASSSAVTDTQYF.

This clone was observed a handful of times. At the DNA level, this CDR3 is encoded by other sequences in the same sample as well. CDR3 in DNA: TGCAGCGTTGAAATAGCGGCAGGGGCTAGCGGGGGGGCCTCCGTCGAGCAGTACTTC. Residues: CSVEIAAGASGGASVEQYF. The genes are TRBV29-1 and TRBJ2-7; TRBD2 aligns across 12 bases. This CDR3 contains 19 residues. The ends lost 2 bases at V and 6 bases at J; junction bases unmatched: 20. Looked up from germline, CDR1 is SQVTM and CDR2 is ANQGSEA.

The chain couples TRBV6-5 to TRBJ1-4; a weak D match, TRBD1 (6 bases). This CDR3 is 14 amino acids long. Trimming took off 6 bases at V and 4 bases at J, with 12 bases between the two ends. CDR1 and CDR2 (germline): MNHEY, SVGAGI. The CDR3 spells CASRLRGGNEKLFF. In DNA form, the CDR3 reads TGTGCCAGCAGGCTTAGGGGGGGTAATGAAAAACTGTTTTTT.

The rearrangement joins TRBV2 to TRBJ1-5; 7 bases align to TRBD1. V was clipped by 2 bases and J by 6 bases; unmatched bases: 7. This CDR3 spans 15 amino acids. Germline V gene data show CDR1 as SNHLY and CDR2 as FYNNEI. CDR3 sequence reads: CASSERRGPGQPQHF. Written as DNA, the CDR3 is TGTGCCAGCAGTGAACGTAGGGGGCCTGGTCAGCCCCAGCATTTT. The full variable domain, with the rest looked up from reference TRBV2 and TRBJ1-5, is EPEVTQTPSHQVTQMGQEVILRCVPISNHLYFYWYRQILGQKVEFLVSFYNNEISEKSEIFDDQFSVERPDGSNFTLKIRSTKLEDSAMYFCASSERRGPGQPQHFGDGTRLSIL.